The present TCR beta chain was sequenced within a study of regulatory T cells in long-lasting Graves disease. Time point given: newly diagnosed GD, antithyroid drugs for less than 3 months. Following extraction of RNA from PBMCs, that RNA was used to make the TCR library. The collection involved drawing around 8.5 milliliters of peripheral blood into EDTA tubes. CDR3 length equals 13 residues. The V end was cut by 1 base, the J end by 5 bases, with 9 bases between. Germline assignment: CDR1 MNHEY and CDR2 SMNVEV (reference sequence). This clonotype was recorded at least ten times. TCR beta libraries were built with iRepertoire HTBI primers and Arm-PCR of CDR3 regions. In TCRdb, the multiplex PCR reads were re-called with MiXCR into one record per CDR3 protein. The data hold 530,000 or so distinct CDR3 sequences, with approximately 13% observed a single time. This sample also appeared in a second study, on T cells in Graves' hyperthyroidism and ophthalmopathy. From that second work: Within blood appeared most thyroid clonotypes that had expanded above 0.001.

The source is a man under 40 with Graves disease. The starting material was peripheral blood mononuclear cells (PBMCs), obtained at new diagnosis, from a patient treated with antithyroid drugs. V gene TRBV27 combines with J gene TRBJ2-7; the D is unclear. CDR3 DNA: TGTGCCAGCAGTTTATTGGGCGGTCACGAGCAGTACTTC. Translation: CASSLLGGHEQYF.